The 11 T cell receptor beta chains below come from one sample, sequenced in a study of CD8 T cells in Susac syndrome. Random hexamers were used to reverse transcribe 0.5 to 1 ug of RNA. TCRdb analysed the immunoSEQ multiplex PCR reads with MiXCR anew, one entry per CDR3 protein. The table includes some 200,000 distinct CDR3 sequences, approximately 96% detected once. Sequencing was done on a sample of CD4+ T cells from PBMCs. The receptors originated from a human donor with Susac syndrome.

V gene TRBV20-1 combines with J gene TRBJ2-1, with 8 bases identical to TRBD2. The CDR3 is 16 amino acids. The V gene's germline CDR1 is DFQATT and CDR2 SNEGSKA (reference sequence). Trimming removed 5 bases from V and 4 bases from J; junction bases left unmatched: 13. For the CDR3, the DNA is TGCAGTGCTCAAATCGTCCGGGGGGGCCGATACAATGAGCAGTTCTTC. This translates into CSAQIVRGGRYNEQFF.

This sequence joins TRBV29-1 and TRBJ1-2, with TRBD1 matching 7 bases. There are 13 residues in the CDR3. Per germline, CDR1 SQVTM and CDR2 ANQGSEA. The trim removed 6 bases at V and 7 bases at J, leaving 11 bases unmatched. The CDR3 reads CSVAQGSNAGYTF. CDR3 nucleotide sequence: TGCAGCGTGGCACAGGGGTCTAACGCTGGCTACACCTTC.

This clonotype was seen once. CDR3 amino acids: CAWSAGLAGIQQYF. Written as DNA, the CDR3 is TGTGCCTGGAGTGCGGGACTAGCGGGGATCCAGCAGTACTTC. The chain carries TRBV30 and TRBJ2-7; 13 bases are a match to TRBD2. CDR3 length: 14 amino acids. CDR1 and CDR2 (germline): GTSNPN, SVGIG (reference sequence). V lost 1 base and J lost 8; bases outside the gene matches: 5.

V gene TRBV28 combines with J gene TRBJ2-3, with D possibly being TRBD1 (6 bases). Germline CDR1 MDHEN, CDR2 SYDVKM. Trimming left V 5 bases short and J 1 base short, with 13 bases between. This CDR3 is built from 15 residues. DNA of the CDR3: TGTGCCAGCAGTCCGCACCCAGGGGGCACAGATACGCAGTATTTT. It encodes CASSPHPGGTDTQYF.

This chain uses TRBV20-1 with TRBJ2-3; D is perhaps TRBD2 (6 bases). CDR1 DFQATT and CDR2 SNEGSKA come from the germline V gene (reference sequence). CDR3 size: 14 residues. V was cut by 3 bases and J by 2 bases, with 12 bases left in between. The CDR3 spells CSAREADYTDTQYF. The CDR3 region has the DNA TGCAGTGCTAGGGAAGCGGACTACACAGATACGCAGTATTTT.

This rearrangement joins TRBV7-2 to TRBJ1-2, with 12 bases fitting TRBD1. The CDR3 runs 17 residues. V lost 3 bases, J lost 5 bases, and 10 bases stayed unmatched. CDR1 SGHTA and CDR2 FQGNSA come from the germline V gene. CDR3 DNA sequence: TGTGCCAGCAGCTTGGGACAGGGGGCCCGCCTATTGTATGGCTACACCTTC. This translates into CASSLGQGARLLYGYTF.

This chain links TRBV20-1 with TRBJ2-3; a possible D gene is TRBD2 (6 bases). Germline loops: CDR1 DFQATT, CDR2 SNEGSKA (reference sequence). Trimming removed 6 bases from V and 2 bases from J, with 15 bases in between. The CDR3 has 14 amino acids. CDR3 protein: CSAGRDSVTDTQYF. CDR3 nucleotides: TGCAGTGCCGGCCGGGACTCCGTCACAGATACGCAGTATTTT.

This clonotype was seen just once. The chain has TRBV14 and TRBJ2-2, with 7 bases aligning to TRBD1. The CDR3 totals 14 residues. Germline V gene lookup returns CDR1 SGHDN and CDR2 FVKESK. V shed 8 bases, J shed 0 bases, and the junction held 3 bases outside the gene matches. DNA for the CDR3: TGTGCCAGCCAAGGGACAGCGAACACCGGGGAGCTGTTTTTT. Amino acids: CASQGTANTGELFF.

V gene TRBV4-3 combines with J gene TRBJ2-1, with 11 bases identical to TRBD2. The CDR3 totals 13 residues. With 2 bases clipped from V and 15 bases from J, the junction kept 6 bases outside the gene matches. Germline loops: CDR1 LGHNA, CDR2 YSLEER. The CDR3 coding sequence is TGCGCCAGCAGCCAACTAATTAGCGGGGGGGTGTTCTTC. This encodes CASSQLISGGVFF.

V gene TRBV2 combines with J gene TRBJ2-3; tentatively, D is TRBD2 (5 bases). Germline CDR1 reads SNHLY; CDR2 reads FYNNEI. The germline V and J ends were trimmed by 6 bases and 1 base, with 8 bases remaining between them. This CDR3 is built from 13 residues. This CDR3 reads CASRISGTDTQYF. The CDR3 nucleotides read TGTGCCAGCAGGATTAGCGGCACAGATACGCAGTATTTT.

For the CDR3, the DNA is TGCGCCAGCAGCTTAACCGGGGCCCAAGAGACCCAGTACTTC. Translation: CASSLTGAQETQYF. The chain links TRBV5-1 to TRBJ2-5; TRBD1 or TRBD2 may be the D gene (5 bases each). In germline, CDR1 is SGHRS, CDR2 YFSETQ. Trimming cost V 2 bases and J 1 base, with 9 bases left between them. The CDR3 has 14 amino acids.